This TCR beta chain was captured in a study of cytomegalovirus exposure and HLA in healthy donors. Regarding the study as a whole: Analysis performed later found 16,951 TCR beta sequences associated with HLA alleles at 0.05 false discovery rate. TCR beta sequences reportedly predicted the HLA-A and HLA-B alleles of most subjects accurately.

The PCR employed 60 Vbeta primers together with 13 Jbeta primers. Data came from immunoSEQ multiplex PCR; TCRdb stores just in-frame clones and leaves some out. The sample contains some 90,000 clones, over 75% of which appear only once. The CDR3 loop spans 14 amino acids. V trimming: 4 bases; J trimming: 7 bases; junction bases outside the gene matches: 3. From germline, CDR1 is SGHDN and CDR2 FVKESK. Remarks on this clone: The antigen is not known.

The chain combines TRBV14 with TRBJ1-6, with 8 bases matching TRBD1. Sequencing was performed on PBMCs. The origin of this receptor is a male donor in good health and CMV-seropositive. For the CDR3, the DNA is TGTGCCAGCAGCCGGACAGGGATAAATTCACCCCTCCACTTT. Protein product: CASSRTGINSPLHF.